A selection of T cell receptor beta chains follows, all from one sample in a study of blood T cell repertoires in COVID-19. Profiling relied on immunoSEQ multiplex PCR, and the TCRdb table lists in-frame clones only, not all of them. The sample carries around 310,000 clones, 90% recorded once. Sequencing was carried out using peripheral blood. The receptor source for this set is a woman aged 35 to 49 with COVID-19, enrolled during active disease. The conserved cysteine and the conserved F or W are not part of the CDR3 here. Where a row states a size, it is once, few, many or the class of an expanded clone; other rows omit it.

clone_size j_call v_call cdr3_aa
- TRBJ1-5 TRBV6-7 ASYQPPEKLPQH
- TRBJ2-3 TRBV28 ASSLLVGGVTDTQY
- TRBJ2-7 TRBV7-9 ASSLGLGEVKQY
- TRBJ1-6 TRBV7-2 ASSLAFPWQGFYNSPLH
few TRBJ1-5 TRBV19 ASSIAGQPQH
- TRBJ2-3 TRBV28 ASSRPLTGSPSTDTQY
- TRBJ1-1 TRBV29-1 SVWTGLNTEAF
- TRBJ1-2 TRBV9 ASSPEGVRGYT
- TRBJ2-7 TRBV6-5 ASSHMRESEQY
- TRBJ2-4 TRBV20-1 SASPERGGSAKNIQY
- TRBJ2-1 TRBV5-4 ASSLGTDSYNEQF
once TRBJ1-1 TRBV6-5 ASSWDRATLNTEAF
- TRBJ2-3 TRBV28 ASRAVGGAGTDTQY
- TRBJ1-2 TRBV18 ASSPQADPNYGYT
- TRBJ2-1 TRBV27 ASSLQTSGLYSYNEQF
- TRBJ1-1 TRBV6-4 ASSRGQREEAF
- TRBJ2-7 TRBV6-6 ASSFPGKQY
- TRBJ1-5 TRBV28 ASSTSGTGNLQPQH
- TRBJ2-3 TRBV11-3 ASSDRRGDRGTDTQY
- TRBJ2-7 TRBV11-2 ASSLDWTAYEQY
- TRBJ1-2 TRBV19 ASKTGDRASNRGYT
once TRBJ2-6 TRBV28 ASSSGHRGANVLT
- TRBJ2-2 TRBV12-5 ARGGRGGRAGELF
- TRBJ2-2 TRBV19 ASTIGGSTGELF
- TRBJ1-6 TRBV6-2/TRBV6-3 ASSYDTRGSPLH
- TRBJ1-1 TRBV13 ASSLVGRPGLEAF
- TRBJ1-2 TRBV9 ASSSRQGFNYGYT